This record covers a single T cell receptor (beta chain). The antigen is unknown. The donors were members of the validation cohort comprising approximately 110 subjects, separate from the approximately 710-subject first cohort. With 7 bases removed from V and 2 bases from J, the gap between germline ends came to 15 bases. CDR1 is MNHNY and CDR2 is SVGAGI in the germline V gene (reference sequence). CDR3 length: 14 amino acids. These data are taken from a study of cytomegalovirus exposure and HLA in healthy donors. Clones were read by immunoSEQ multiplex PCR, and TCRdb kept only the in-frame ones, dropping some. The data show some 130,000 clones, about 91% seen once. The study's findings and limits: In the 90 to 150 validation repertoires, about 94% of cluster scores exceeded 0, per a later analysis. In vitro checks showed that a few CMV-associated chains really do target CMV antigens. The study labeled 150 to 200 TCR beta chains cytomegalovirus-associated.

The chain combines TRBV6-6 with TRBJ2-7; D possibly corresponds to TRBD2 (6 bases). The receptor's source is a young woman in good health and CMV-seronegative. Specimen: PBMCs. The CDR3 DNA is TGTGCCAGCACCATCCGGTCGGGAGCCTACGAGCAGTACTTC. Encoded protein: CASTIRSGAYEQYF.